The 18 T cell receptor beta chains below all came from one sample that was sequenced in a study of shared clonotypes between healthy human individuals (dated by TCRdb to 2019 to 2021). Libraries came from the immunoSEQ multiplex PCR assay. In TCRdb, the immuneACCESS table is reduced to in-frame sequences with V and J assigned. These tables do not hold every clone; where another copy was compared, an unresolved V gene accounts for under half, and the others remain unexplained. This sample comprises approximately 940,000 clones, 70% to 85% of them detected only once. Together, the top ten hold roughly 1.5% of the sample. Input material: memory CD4+ T cells sorted from blood. Taken with the paper, the label for cell subset or site translates to: CD45RA-negative fraction. These receptors all stem from a man in his late teens or twenties in good health.

J is TRBJ2-3 and V is TRBV5-1; D is undetermined. This CDR3 region has 13 residues. Germline lookup yields CDR1 SGHRS and CDR2 YFSETQ. V lost 4 bases to trimming and J lost 3 bases, with 9 bases between them. CDR3 DNA sequence: TGCGCCAGCAGCATTGGATGGACAGATACGCAGTATTTT. Protein sequence: CASSIGWTDTQYF. The whole variable domain, remainder taken from reference TRBV5-1 and TRBJ2-3, is KAGVTQTPRYLIKTRGQQVTLSCSPISGHRSVSWYQQTPGQGLQFLFEYFSETQRNKGNFPGRFSGRQFSNSRSEMNVSTLELGDSALYLCASSIGWTDTQYFGPGTRLTVL.

This clone was picked up a small number of times. As DNA, the CDR3 is TGTGCCAGCAGCCAAGATAGAAGTATCAGCTCCTACGAGCAGTACTTC. Translated: CASSQDRSISSYEQYF. The chain recombines TRBV4-2 with TRBJ2-7, with D hard to call. CDR1 and CDR2 (germline): LGHNA, YNFKEQ. CDR3 length equals 16 residues. With 0 bases removed from V and 0 bases from J, the gap between germline ends came to 12 bases.

J is TRBJ1-2 and V is TRBV5-1; TRBD1 might be the D (6 bases). Germline-derived CDR1 and CDR2 are SGHRS and YFSETQ. V was trimmed by 6 bases and J by 7 bases, leaving 19 bases between them. This CDR3 has 14 amino acids. Written as DNA, the CDR3 is TGCGCCAGCACCCTAACAGGGAATGGAGGTGGCTACACCTTC. Translated: CASTLTGNGGGYTF.

This CDR3 is CASSRTAYNSPLHF. CDR3 DNA: TGTGCCAGCAGTCGGACAGCCTATAATTCACCCCTCCACTTT. The chain joins TRBV5-8 to TRBJ1-6; D might be TRBD1 (6 bases). V lost 5 bases and J 2 bases, leaving 8 bases between the germline ends. This CDR3 comprises 14 residues. The V gene's germline CDR1 is SGHTS and CDR2 YDEGEE.

This clone has a handful of counts. V gene TRBV5-1 combines with J gene TRBJ1-3; tentatively, D is TRBD1 (5 bases). Germline lookup yields CDR1 SGHRS and CDR2 YFSETQ. The CDR3 length is 15 residues. V was trimmed by 1 base and J by 3 bases, leaving 11 bases between them. DNA for the CDR3: TGCGCCAGCAGCTTGCAAGGGGTCTATGGAAACACCATATATTTT. It specifies CASSLQGVYGNTIYF.

This chain connects TRBV30 to TRBJ1-1; D might be TRBD1 (5 bases). CDR1 and CDR2 from the germline V gene are GTSNPN and SVGIG (reference sequence). This CDR3 is built from 13 residues. Deletions cut 2 bases from V and 5 bases from J, with 12 bases between. The CDR3 sequence: CAWSSSRETEAFF. For the CDR3, the DNA is TGTGCCTGGAGTTCGAGCAGGGAGACTGAAGCTTTCTTT.

This clone was seen more than once but under ten times. V is TRBV18 and J is TRBJ2-7, with 8 positions matching TRBD2. CDR1 and CDR2 (germline): KGHSH, LQKENI. There are 16 residues in the CDR3. After removal of 3 bases from V and 0 bases from J, the junction contained 7 bases not matched to a gene. DNA for the CDR3: TGTGCCAGCTCACCTGGCCTAGCGGGTACCTCCTACGAGCAGTACTTC. Its protein product is CASSPGLAGTSYEQYF.

The V and J genes are TRBV2 and TRBJ1-2, with D possibly being TRBD1 (6 bases). CDR1 is SNHLY and CDR2 is FYNNEI in the germline V gene. The CDR3 loop spans 14 amino acids. V was clipped by 8 bases and J by 4 bases, with 17 bases between them. This CDR3 is CASRGGARSYGYTF. As DNA, the CDR3 is TGTGCCAGCCGCGGGGGGGCGCGAAGCTATGGCTACACCTTC.

This rearrangement joins TRBV30 to TRBJ2-3, with 11 bases identical to TRBD1. The CDR3 is made up of 17 amino acids. The germline V gene encodes CDR1 GTSNPN and CDR2 SVGIG (reference sequence). With 2 bases clipped from V and 1 base from J, the junction kept 8 bases outside the gene matches. The CDR3 protein is CAWSIGDRGSGTDTQYF. The CDR3 nucleotides read TGTGCCTGGAGTATAGGGGACAGGGGGTCGGGCACAGATACGCAGTATTTT.

This clone appeared once. The chain employs TRBV29-1 and TRBJ1-2; 7 bases fit TRBD1. V dropped 3 bases and J dropped 3; count of bases not matched to a gene: 13. This CDR3 has 16 residues. In germline, CDR1 is SQVTM, CDR2 ANQGSEA. This CDR3 is CSVDGDRAVTHYGYTF. For the CDR3, the DNA is TGCAGCGTTGACGGCGACAGGGCAGTAACTCACTATGGCTACACCTTC.

The gene calls are TRBV9 and TRBJ1-3, with D hard to call. The CDR3 has 14 residues. Germline CDR1 reads SGDLS; CDR2 reads YYNGEE. Trimming stripped 0 bases from V and 4 bases from J, with 8 bases between. In DNA form, the CDR3 reads TGTGCCAGCAGCGTAGGGACGATAGGAAACACCATATATTTT. Encoded protein: CASSVGTIGNTIYF.

The chain has TRBV28 and TRBJ1-2; 7 positions agree with TRBD1. The CDR3 has 16 amino acids. CDR1 is MDHEN, CDR2 SYDVKM, per germline. With 5 bases clipped from V and 4 bases from J, the junction kept 13 bases outside the gene matches. The CDR3 region has the DNA TGTGCCAGCAGTGTGATACCAGGGGGACCTCTCTATGGCTACACCTTC. This translates into CASSVIPGGPLYGYTF.

This rearrangement joins TRBV10-1 to TRBJ2-1; a weak D match, TRBD1 (6 bases). The CDR3 has 13 residues. Germline V gene sequence: CDR1 WNHNN, CDR2 SYGVQD (reference sequence). The V and J ends lost 4 bases and 7 bases respectively, with 11 bases between them. The CDR3 loop reads CASSATTGNEQFF. The CDR3 DNA sequence: TGCGCCAGCAGTGCCACGACAGGTAATGAGCAGTTCTTC.

In nucleotides, the CDR3 is TGTGCCAGCAGCCCCAATGAGCTTAACAATGAGCAGTTCTTC. Its translation is CASSPNELNNEQFF. V is TRBV7-8 and J is TRBJ2-1; D remains ambiguous. Germline-derived CDR1 and CDR2 are SGHVS and FQNEAQ. CDR3 length: 14 amino acids. V dropped 5 bases and J dropped 5 bases, with 13 bases sitting between them.

This clone was seen only a few times. This chain connects TRBV29-1 to TRBJ2-5; D possibly corresponds to TRBD2 (7 bases). The CDR3 runs to 13 residues. V was clipped by 5 bases and J by 5 bases, with 15 bases between them. The germline V gene encodes CDR1 SQVTM and CDR2 ANQGSEA. CDR3 sequence reads: CSVRGGPEETQYF. The DNA of the CDR3 is TGCAGCGTTAGGGGGGGGCCAGAGGAGACCCAGTACTTC.

V and J are TRBV12-2 and TRBJ1-3. TRBV12-2 is described as a pseudogene. The CDR3 is 16 amino acids. CDR3 loop: CASRLVCGISGNTIYF. The CDR3 DNA reads TGTGCAAGTCGCTTAGTCTGCGGGATCTCTGGAAACACCATATATTTT.

This chain connects TRBV2 to TRBJ2-3, with 9 nucleotides matching TRBD1. CDR3 length equals 14 residues. From germline, CDR1 is SNHLY and CDR2 FYNNEI. The ends lost 8 bases at V and 2 bases at J; junction bases unmatched: 5. The CDR3 sequence is CASGGTGNTDTQYF. The CDR3 coding sequence is TGTGCCAGCGGCGGGACAGGGAACACAGATACGCAGTATTTT. Based on the CDR3 plus reference TRBV2 and TRBJ2-3, the full variable domain is EPEVTQTPSHQVTQMGQEVILRCVPISNHLYFYWYRQILGQKVEFLVSFYNNEISEKSEIFDDQFSVERPDGSNFTLKIRSTKLEDSAMYFCASGGTGNTDTQYFGPGTRLTVL.

This clone was recorded only once. The chain combines TRBV7-8 with TRBJ2-3; TRBD2 matches 11 bases. The junction had 12 bases not matched to a gene; V was cut back by 4 bases and J by 6 bases. This CDR3 has 17 residues. CDR1 SGHVS and CDR2 FQNEAQ come from the germline V gene. DNA of the CDR3: TGTGCCAGCAGCTCCTTCCTAGCGGGGGGTCGGTTGGATACGCAGTATTTT. This translates into CASSSFLAGGRLDTQYF.